This entry features one T cell receptor (beta chain) sequence. Its antigen is unknown. This table comes from immunoSEQ multiplex PCR, and its TCRdb copy is limited to in-frame clones, with some not included. The sample lists a few thousand clones, just over 70% occurring once. This record comes from a study of T cell repertoires in ileal Crohn's disease. Study results and caveats: Active smokers at surgery had more clonal expansions than non-smokers.

Time point described: neoterminal ileum biopsy at postoperative endoscopy, about 6 months after surgery. The germline V gene encodes CDR1 SGHNT and CDR2 YYREEE (reference sequence). After removal of 2 bases from V and 6 bases from J, the junction contained 4 bases not matched to a gene. The CDR3 loop spans 15 amino acids. The rearrangement links TRBV5-4 to TRBJ1-6, with 8 bases matching TRBD1. The sequenced sample consisted of ileal tissue. The clonotype originates from an adult with Crohn's disease. This CDR3 is CASSLRDRGNSPLHF. The CDR3 DNA is TGTGCCAGCAGCTTAAGAGACAGGGGTAATTCACCCCTCCACTTT.